This T cell receptor (beta chain) was captured in a study of blood T cell repertoires in COVID-19 (dated by TCRdb to about 2020). Some background on the complete study: The collaborator samples originated in the United States, Italy and Spain and spanned the acute and convalescent phases of COVID-19. The prospective study material was composed of cDNA or gDNA derived from T cells, B-cell-depleted T cells, or PBMCs. A freely available public database, intended as a resource for researchers studying the immune response to SARS-CoV-2, is where the repertoires were released. The samples were drawn from two sources: the first 160 participants of the ongoing ImmuneRACE study, and 1,000 to 1,500 subjects contributed by 6 global collaborators. The sample metadata nearly always contained a de-identified subject ID, COVID-19 status, age in years and sex. The dataset comprised deeply sampled blood TCRbeta repertoires from subjects exposed to, actively infected with, or recovered from COVID-19. HLA class I and class II types, where available, came from metadata supplied by the sample provider rather than from assay-based typing.

One collaborating source in Seattle enrolled patients while the patients were actively infected and followed the patients over time throughout the course of disease. The collaborating institutions used their own protocols to collect whole blood in K2EDTA tubes. Collaborator samples were shipped for TCRbeta analysis as frozen whole blood, isolated PBMCs, or DNA extracted from either sample type. The immunoSEQ Assay, a bias-controlled multiplex PCR, was used to amplify TCRbeta CDR3 regions from genomic DNA. The paper's data handling went like this. Within the assay, amplification of reference gene primers was used to estimate how many nucleated cells each sample contained. To quantify the absolute abundance of each unique TCRbeta CDR3 rearrangement, sequence reads were collapsed and filtered. Productive Simpson clonality was computed per sample as the square root of Simpson's diversity index over productive rearrangements. TCRdb's version of the immuneACCESS table is confined to in-frame rearrangements and falls short of the full clone set. An unresolved V gene accounts for under half of the shortfall where checked; the remainder is of unknown origin. V and J calls plus clone size are reproduced from that table; the DNA served to infer D and trimming. This sample lists roughly 220,000 clones; roughly four fifths were detected once. Roughly 8.2% of the sample belongs to the ten largest clones.

What the research found in general, with its limitations: Clinical and demographic metadata were provided uncurated, with the amount varying by source and participant.

CDR1 and CDR2, looked up from the germline V gene (reference sequence), are LNHNV and YYDKDF. The germline ends are 11 bases apart after V is trimmed by 6 bases and J by 2 bases. The CDR3 has 14 amino acids, counting the end cysteine and phenylalanine. Only the CDR3 portion is preserved as DNA: 42 bases, with reading frame beginning at the first base. Worth noting for this clone: The specificity of this receptor is unknown. Base qualities are not provided; no much larger clone lies one nucleotide away.

This clonotype was obtained from a woman older than 75 with COVID-19, enrolled during active disease. The sequencing input was peripheral blood. The chain was built from TRBV15 and TRBJ1-3; the D segment cannot be called with confidence. The bases are TGTGCCACCAGGCAAATTGGAGCTGGAAACACCATATATTTT. Translated, it reads CATRQIGAGNTIYF.